This T cell receptor (beta chain) is from a study of human T cells and chemical hapten exposure. About the research overall: Per-sample variation in TCR yield stemmed mainly from small pooled library volume differences. Study-wide results and limits: No shift was seen in TCRs above 1 in 1000 frequency with DPC sensitization.

This clonotype was observed a few times. What it binds is unknown. The CDR3 loop spans 15 amino acids. Germline loops: CDR1 GTSNPN, CDR2 SVGIG (reference sequence). V was clipped by 0 bases and J by 5 bases; unmatched bases: 6. The time point here: healthy volunteer bleed at 2 weeks. Extraction of total RNA was performed on unfractionated whole blood. Within the library, unique molecular identifiers were attached to each individual cDNA molecule. In the original workflow: The median was around 88,000 TCRs per sample, ranging roughly 20,000 to 690,600. TCRdb recomputed calls from the RACE reads with MiXCR, one row per CDR3 protein. The V and J calls follow TCRdb's processing rather than the paper's. The sample carries tens of thousands of distinct CDR3 sequences, over 7% recorded once.

The gene calls are TRBV30 and TRBJ2-2; 7 bases agree with TRBD2. The origin of this receptor is a human donor in good health. Some clones in this sample may be carry-over from other donors' samples. The sample consisted of whole blood. CDR3 sequence: CAWSVLGSGTGELFF. As DNA, the CDR3 is TGTGCCTGGAGTGTACTGGGTAGCGGGACCGGGGAGCTGTTTTTT.